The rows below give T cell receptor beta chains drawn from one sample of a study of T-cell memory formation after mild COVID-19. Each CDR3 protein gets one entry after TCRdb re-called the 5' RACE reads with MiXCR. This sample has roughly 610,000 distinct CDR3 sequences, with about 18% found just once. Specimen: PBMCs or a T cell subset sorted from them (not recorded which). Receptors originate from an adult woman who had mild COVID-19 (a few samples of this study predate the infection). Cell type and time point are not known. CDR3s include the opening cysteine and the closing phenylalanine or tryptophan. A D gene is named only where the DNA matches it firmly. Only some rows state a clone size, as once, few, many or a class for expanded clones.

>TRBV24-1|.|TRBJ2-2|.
CATSDLTGWDTPNTGELFF
TGTGCCACCAGTGATTTGACCGGGTGGGACACCCCGAACACCGGGGAGCTGTTTTTT
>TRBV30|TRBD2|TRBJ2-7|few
CAWSVLAGISYEQYF
TGTGCCTGGAGTGTACTAGCGGGGATCTCCTACGAGCAGTACTTC
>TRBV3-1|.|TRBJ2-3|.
CASTRGPSSSATDTQYF
TGTGCCAGCACCCGAGGCCCTAGCTCATCAGCGACAGATACGCAGTATTTT
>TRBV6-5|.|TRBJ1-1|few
CASSYSKNGHRAFF
TGTGCCAGCAGTTACTCGAAAAACGGCCACAGAGCTTTCTTT
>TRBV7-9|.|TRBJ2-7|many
CASSLGASGARSYEQYF
TGTGCCAGCAGCTTAGGAGCATCAGGGGCGCGGTCCTACGAGCAGTACTTC
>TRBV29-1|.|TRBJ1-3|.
CSVEGSLSGNTIYF
TGCAGCGTTGAGGGCAGTCTCTCTGGAAACACCATATATTTT
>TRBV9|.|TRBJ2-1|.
CASSVVPTRTSGEQFF
TGTGCCAGCAGCGTAGTGCCGACGCGAACCTCGGGTGAGCAGTTCTTC
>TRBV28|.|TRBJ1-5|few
CASRNRVSNQPQHF
TGTGCCAGCAGAAACAGGGTGAGCAATCAGCCCCAGCATTTT
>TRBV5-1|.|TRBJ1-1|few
CASTRGAGPGFHWGTEAFF
TGCGCCAGCACCCGGGGGGCAGGACCTGGTTTTCACTGGGGCACTGAAGCTTTCTTT
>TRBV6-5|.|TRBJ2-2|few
CASSYREDTGELFF
TGTGCCAGCAGTTACAGGGAGGACACCGGGGAGCTGTTTTTT
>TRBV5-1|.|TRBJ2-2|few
CASSLITDAGELFF
TGCGCCAGCAGCTTAATCACGGACGCCGGGGAGCTGTTTTTT
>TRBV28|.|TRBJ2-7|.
CASSLREEQYF
TGTGCCAGCAGTCTCAGGGAGGAGCAGTACTTC
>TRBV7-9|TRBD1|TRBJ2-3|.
CASSLSRDRGRDTQYF
TGTGCCAGCAGCTTAAGTAGGGACAGGGGGCGAGATACGCAGTATTTT
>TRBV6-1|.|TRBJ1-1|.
CASSIRGATEAFF
TGTGCCAGCAGCATCAGAGGAGCAACTGAAGCTTTCTTT
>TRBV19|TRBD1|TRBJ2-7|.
CASSAGIDRAHEQYF
TGTGCCAGTAGTGCCGGAATAGACAGGGCCCACGAGCAGTACTTC
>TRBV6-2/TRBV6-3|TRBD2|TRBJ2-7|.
CASSLTGGPAYEQYF
TGTGCCAGCAGTTTAACGGGGGGACCGGCGTACGAGCAGTACTTC
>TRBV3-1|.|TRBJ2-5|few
CASRGFTGEETQYF
TGTGCCAGCAGGGGATTTACGGGGGAAGAGACCCAGTACTTC
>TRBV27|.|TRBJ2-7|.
CASSFRWGDSYEQYF
TGTGCCAGCAGTTTTCGGTGGGGGGATTCCTACGAGCAGTACTTC
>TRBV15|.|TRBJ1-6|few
CATSGGYGTSGAFDSPLHF
TGTGCCACCAGCGGGGGGTACGGGACTTCGGGGGCTTTTGATTCACCCCTCCACTTT
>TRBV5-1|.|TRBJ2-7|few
CASSLEQVRIYEQYF
TGCGCCAGCAGCTTGGAACAGGTCCGAATCTACGAGCAGTACTTC
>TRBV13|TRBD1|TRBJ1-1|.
CASSEQGTEAFF
TGTGCCAGCAGCGAACAGGGGACTGAAGCTTTCTTT
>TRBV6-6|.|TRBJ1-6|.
CASSYSEFGAGRVVTLHF
TGTGCCAGCAGTTACTCGGAATTCGGGGCAGGGAGGGTTGTCACCCTCCACTTT
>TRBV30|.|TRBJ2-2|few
CAWRPGATNTGELFF
TGTGCCTGGAGACCCGGGGCTACGAACACCGGGGAGCTGTTTTTT
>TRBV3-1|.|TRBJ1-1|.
CASSQAWGKTEAFF
TGTGCCAGCAGCCAGGCCTGGGGGAAGACTGAAGCTTTCTTT
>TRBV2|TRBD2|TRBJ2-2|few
CASSGGRGTGELFF
TGTGCCAGCAGTGGCGGGAGAGGCACCGGGGAGCTGTTTTTT
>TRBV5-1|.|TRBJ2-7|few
CASSRAGQSYEQYF
TGCGCCAGCAGCAGAGCGGGACAGTCCTACGAGCAGTACTTC
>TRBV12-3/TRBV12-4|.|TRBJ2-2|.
CASSFRQFTGELFF
TGTGCCAGCAGTTTCCGACAGTTCACCGGGGAGCTGTTTTTT
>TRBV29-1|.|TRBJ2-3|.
CSVAIWTSDVQF
TGCAGCGTTGCTATCTGGACCTCAGATGTGCAATTT
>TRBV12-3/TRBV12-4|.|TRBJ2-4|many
CASSMVALVQYF
TGTGCCAGCAGTATGGTGGCCCTCGTTCAGTACTTC
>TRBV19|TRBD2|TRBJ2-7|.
CASSPGLVEHEQYF
TGTGCCAGTAGTCCCGGACTAGTGGAGCACGAGCAGTACTTC
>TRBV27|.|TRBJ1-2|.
CASSLYGNTYGSYGYTF
TGTGCCAGCAGTTTGTACGGGAATACTTACGGGAGTTATGGCTACACCTTC
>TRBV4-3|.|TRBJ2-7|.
CASSQEAGNTVYEQYF
TGCGCCAGCAGCCAAGAGGCGGGGAATACAGTCTACGAGCAGTACTTC
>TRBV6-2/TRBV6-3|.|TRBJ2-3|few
CASSRTWYTDTQYF
TGTGCCAGCAGCCGCACTTGGTACACAGATACGCAGTATTTT
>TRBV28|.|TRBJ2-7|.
CASRRTPSYEQYF
TGTGCCAGCAGGCGCACTCCCTCCTACGAGCAGTACTTC
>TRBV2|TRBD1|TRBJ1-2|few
CASSLVSTGGGYTF
TGTGCCAGCAGTCTAGTATCCACAGGGGGCGGCTACACCTTC
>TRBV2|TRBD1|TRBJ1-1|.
CASSLDRGMGNTEAFF
TGTGCCAGCAGCCTCGACAGGGGAATGGGGAACACTGAAGCTTTCTTT